This T cell receptor (beta chain) is drawn from a study of regulatory T cells in long-lasting Graves disease. Study conclusions and caveats: Persistent disease favored TRBV28, TRBJ1-2 and TRBJ2-5. Peripheral blood, not thyroid tissue, was the sole material studied. Shared public clonotypes totalled about 2,800 in persistent patients, compared with about 990 in new patients.

Time point meaning: newly diagnosed GD, antithyroid drugs for less than 3 months. PBMC RNA was the source of the TCR library. Into tubes containing EDTA, approximately 8.5 milliliters of peripheral blood were drawn. TCR beta libraries were built with iRepertoire HTBI primers and Arm-PCR of CDR3 regions. TCRdb redid the calling of the multiplex PCR reads with MiXCR, one entry per CDR3 protein. The sample shows approximately 400,000 distinct CDR3 sequences, around a sixth of them seen only once. The sample holds one count of this clonotype. Its specificity is unknown. V shed 5 bases and J shed 3 bases, with 6 bases lying between them. The germline CDR1 and CDR2 sequences are SGHDT and YYEEEE. CDR3 length: 12 amino acids.

The genes are TRBV5-6 and TRBJ1-3; D call uncertain. The material sequenced was peripheral blood mononuclear cells (PBMCs), taken at new diagnosis, from a patient treated with antithyroid drugs. The clonotype was recovered from a female donor with Graves disease. The DNA of the CDR3 is TGTGCCAGCAGTTCGCTTGGAAACACCATATATTTT. It translates to CASSSLGNTIYF.